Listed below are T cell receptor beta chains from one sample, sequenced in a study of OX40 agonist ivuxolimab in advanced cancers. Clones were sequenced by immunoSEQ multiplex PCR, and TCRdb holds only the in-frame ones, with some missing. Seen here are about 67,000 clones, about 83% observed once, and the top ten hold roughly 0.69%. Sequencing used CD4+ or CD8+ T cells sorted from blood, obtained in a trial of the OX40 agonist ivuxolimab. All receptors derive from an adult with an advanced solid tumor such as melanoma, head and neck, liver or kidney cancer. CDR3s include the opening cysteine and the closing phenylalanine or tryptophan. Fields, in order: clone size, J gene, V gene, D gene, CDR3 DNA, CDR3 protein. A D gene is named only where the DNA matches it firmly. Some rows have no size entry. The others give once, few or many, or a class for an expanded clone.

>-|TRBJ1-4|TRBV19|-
TGTGCCAGTGAAGACAGACCAGCAACTAATGAAAAACTGTTTTTT
CASEDRPATNEKLFF
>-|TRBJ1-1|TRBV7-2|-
TGTGCCAGCAGCTCCCAAGCCCCCGATACAAACACTGAAGCTTTCTTT
CASSSQAPDTNTEAFF
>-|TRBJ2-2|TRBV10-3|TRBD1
TGTGCCATCAGTGAGCAGGGGGATAGCACCGGGGAGCTGTTTTTT
CAISEQGDSTGELFF
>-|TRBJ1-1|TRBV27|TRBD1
TGTGCCAGCAGTCCACTAGACAGGGTTTCGTCTGAAGCTTTCTTT
CASSPLDRVSSEAFF
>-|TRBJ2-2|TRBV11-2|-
TGTGCCAGCAGCTTCTTGCTTGTCACCGGGGAGCTGTTTTTT
CASSFLLVTGELFF
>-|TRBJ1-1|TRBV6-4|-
TGTGCCAGCAGTGTTTCCATGGGGGACACTGAAGCTTTCTTT
CASSVSMGDTEAFF
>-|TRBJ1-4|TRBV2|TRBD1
TGTGCCAGCATACAGGGGGCGGCTAATGAAAAACTGTTTTTT
CASIQGAANEKLFF
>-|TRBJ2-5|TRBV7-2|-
TGTGCCAGCAGCTTAGCGCGTCGACTGGGGACCCAGTACTTC
CASSLARRLGTQYF
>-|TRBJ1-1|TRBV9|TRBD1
TGTGCCAGCAGCGTAGGGATTTTGACAGGGCTGGGGACTGAAGCTTTCTTT
CASSVGILTGLGTEAFF
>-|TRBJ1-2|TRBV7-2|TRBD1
TGTGCCAGCAGCACAGACAGGGGGGGTGGCTACACCTTC
CASSTDRGGGYTF
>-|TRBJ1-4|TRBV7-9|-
TGTGCCAGCAGCCTCGGGACGCTTGGCGGTAATGAAAAACTGTTTTTT
CASSLGTLGGNEKLFF
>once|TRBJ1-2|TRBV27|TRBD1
TGTGCCAGCAGATCAGAGACAGGGCTCTATGGCTACACCTTC
CASRSETGLYGYTF
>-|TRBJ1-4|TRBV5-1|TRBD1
TGCGCCAGCAGCCTTCCTGCCGGGACAGGGCTTGAAAAACTGTTTTTT
CASSLPAGTGLEKLFF
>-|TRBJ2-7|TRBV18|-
TGTGCCAGCTCACCACGAGCTAGCGTCTACGAGCAGTACTTC
CASSPRASVYEQYF
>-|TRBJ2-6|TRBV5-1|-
TGCGCCAGCAGCTCAGGAGCCTCTGGGGCCAACGTCCTGACTTTC
CASSSGASGANVLTF
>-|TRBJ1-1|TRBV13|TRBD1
TGTGCCAGCAGCTTAGTAGGGACAGGGGGGAGAGCTTTCTTT
CASSLVGTGGRAFF
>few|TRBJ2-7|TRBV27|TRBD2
TGTGCCAGCTCCGGGGGGTTTTTTCGCGGGGAGCAGTACTTC
CASSGGFFRGEQYF
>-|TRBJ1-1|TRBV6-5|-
TGTGCCAGCAGTTACGCAGAGACGTGGAACACTGAAGCTTTCTTT
CASSYAETWNTEAFF
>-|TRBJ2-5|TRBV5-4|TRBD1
TGTGCCAGCAGTCCGGGACAGACTGGGGAGACCCAGTACTTC
CASSPGQTGETQYF
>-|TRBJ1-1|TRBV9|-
TGTGCCAGCAGCGTAGATGCCAGGCTGAACACTGAAGCTTTCTTT
CASSVDARLNTEAFF
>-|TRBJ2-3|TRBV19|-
TGTGCCAGTAGCCCGACAGAGGCTAGCACAGATACGCAGTATTTT
CASSPTEASTDTQYF
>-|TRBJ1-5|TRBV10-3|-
TGTGCCATCAGTGGGGTACAGCGCGATCAGCCCCAGCATTTT
CAISGVQRDQPQHF
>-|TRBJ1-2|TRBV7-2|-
TGTGCCAGCAGCTTAGCACAGCTCTATGGCTACACCTTC
CASSLAQLYGYTF
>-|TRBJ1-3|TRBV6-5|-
TGTGCCAGCAGTTACTCGAGGACTGGAAACACCATATATTTT
CASSYSRTGNTIYF
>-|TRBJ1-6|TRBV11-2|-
TGTGCCAGCAGCTTGAGTTGGGACCCCCAATCCCTCCACTTT
CASSLSWDPQSLHF
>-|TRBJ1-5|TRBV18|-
TGTGCCAGCTCACCGTCCGGGGATGGTAATCAGCCCCAGCATTTT
CASSPSGDGNQPQHF
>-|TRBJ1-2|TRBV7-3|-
TGTGCCAGCAGCTCCGGGACACCAGTAGCTAACTATGGCTACACCTTC
CASSSGTPVANYGYTF
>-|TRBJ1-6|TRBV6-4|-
TGTGCCAGCAGTGAGGGCGCTGGGTCACCCCTCCACTTT
CASSEGAGSPLHF
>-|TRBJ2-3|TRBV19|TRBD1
TGTGCCGGATCGACAGGGTGGGGGGATACGCAGTATTTT
CAGSTGWGDTQYF
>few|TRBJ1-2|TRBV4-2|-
TGTGCCAGCAGCCCCGCGTGGGGTAACGGAGGAGCGGGCTACACCTTC
CASSPAWGNGGAGYTF
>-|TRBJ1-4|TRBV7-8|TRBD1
TGTGCCAGCAGCCCCAGGGGGTCTGAAAAACTGTTTTTT
CASSPRGSEKLFF
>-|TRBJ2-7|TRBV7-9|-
TGTGCCAGCAGCCGACAGTCCTACGAGCAGTACTTC
CASSRQSYEQYF
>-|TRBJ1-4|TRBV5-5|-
TGTGCCAGCAGCCCGACTTCACAAGTGGGTGAAAAACTGTTTTTT
CASSPTSQVGEKLFF
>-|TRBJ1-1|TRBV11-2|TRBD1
TGTGCCAGCAGCCCCGGGACAGGGAACACTGAAGCTTTCTTT
CASSPGTGNTEAFF
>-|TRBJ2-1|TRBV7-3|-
TGTGCCAGCAGCTTGGGAACTAGCCCCAATGAGCAGTTCTTC
CASSLGTSPNEQFF
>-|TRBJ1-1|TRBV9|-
TGTGCCAGCAGCGTGACCAGGACTATGAACACTGAAGCTTTCTTT
CASSVTRTMNTEAFF
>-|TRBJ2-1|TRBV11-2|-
TGTGCCAGCAGCTTTTCATATGAGCAGTTCTTC
CASSFSYEQFF
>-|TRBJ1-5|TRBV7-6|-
TGTGCCAGCAGTACGGCCAATGATCAGCCCCAGCATTTT
CASSTANDQPQHF
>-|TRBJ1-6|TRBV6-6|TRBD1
TGTGCCAGCAGTTACGATGGGACAGAATATTCACCCCTCCACTTT
CASSYDGTEYSPLHF
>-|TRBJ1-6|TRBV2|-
TGTGCCAGCAGTGACAGGGCTAGGAATTCACCCCTCCACTTT
CASSDRARNSPLHF
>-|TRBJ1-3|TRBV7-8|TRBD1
TGTGCCAGCAGCCGATTCCCGGGACAGGGTACGCGTGGAAACACCATATATTTT
CASSRFPGQGTRGNTIYF
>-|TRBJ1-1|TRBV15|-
TGTGCCACCAGCAGAGATGGTGCCAGAGCGAACACTGAAGCTTTCTTT
CATSRDGARANTEAFF
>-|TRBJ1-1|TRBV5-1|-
TGCGCCAGCAGAGGGACTGAAGCTTTCTTT
CASRGTEAFF
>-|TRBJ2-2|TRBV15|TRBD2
TGTGCCACCAGCTTGGGGGGGGTTGACACCGGGGAGCTGTTTTTT
CATSLGGVDTGELFF
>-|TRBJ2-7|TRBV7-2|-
TGTGCCAGCAGCTTACGGTACGAGCAGTACTTC
CASSLRYEQYF
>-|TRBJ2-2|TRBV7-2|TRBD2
TGTGCCAGCAGCTTAACACTAGCGGGGGGGAACACCGGGGAGCTGTTTTTT
CASSLTLAGGNTGELFF
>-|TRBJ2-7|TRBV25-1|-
TGTGCCAGCAGTGGGATCGGGGTTAAATGGACCTACGAGCAGTACTTC
CASSGIGVKWTYEQYF
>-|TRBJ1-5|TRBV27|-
TGTGCCAGCAGGAATTGGGGGGAGGATCAGCCCCAGCATTTT
CASRNWGEDQPQHF
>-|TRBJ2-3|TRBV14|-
TGTGCCAGCAGCCAAGCGTCTGGTCGGCAGTATTTT
CASSQASGRQYF
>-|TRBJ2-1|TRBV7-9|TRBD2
TGTGCCAGCAGCTTAGGGATTGGGGCAGGGACTAACAATGAGCAGTTCTTC
CASSLGIGAGTNNEQFF